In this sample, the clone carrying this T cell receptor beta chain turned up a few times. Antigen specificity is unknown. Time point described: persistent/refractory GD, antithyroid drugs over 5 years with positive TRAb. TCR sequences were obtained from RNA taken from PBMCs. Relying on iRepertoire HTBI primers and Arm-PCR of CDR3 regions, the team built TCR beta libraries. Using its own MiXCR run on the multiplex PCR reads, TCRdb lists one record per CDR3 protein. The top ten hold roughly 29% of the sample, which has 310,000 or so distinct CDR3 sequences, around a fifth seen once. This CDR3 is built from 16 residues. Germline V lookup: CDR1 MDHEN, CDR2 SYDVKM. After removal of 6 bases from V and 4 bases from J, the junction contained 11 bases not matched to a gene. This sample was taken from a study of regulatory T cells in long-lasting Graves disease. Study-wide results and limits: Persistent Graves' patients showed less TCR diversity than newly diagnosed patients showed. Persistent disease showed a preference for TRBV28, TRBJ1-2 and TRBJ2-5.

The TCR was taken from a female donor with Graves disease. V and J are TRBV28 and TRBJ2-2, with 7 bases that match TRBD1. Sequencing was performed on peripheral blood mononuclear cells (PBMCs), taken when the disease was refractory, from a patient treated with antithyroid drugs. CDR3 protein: CASSQTGKMVTGELFF. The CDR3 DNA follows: TGTGCCAGCAGCCAGACAGGGAAGATGGTCACCGGGGAGCTGTTTTTT.